The 20 T cell receptor beta chains below were found in one sample sequenced in a study of T cell changes during pregnancy in multiple sclerosis. The assay was immunoSEQ multiplex PCR, and TCRdb's table has in-frame clones only and misses some. Of under 60,000 clones listed, around 90% were seen once; the top ten hold 9.5% to 13%. The specimen was CD8+ T cells from peripheral blood mononuclear cells, collected after pregnancy. The receptor source for this set is a female donor with multiple sclerosis, enrolled in a pregnancy study.

The rearrangement uses TRBV7-6 and TRBJ2-5; the match to TRBD2 covers 11 bases. V dropped 3 bases and J dropped 3; count of bases not matched to a gene: 3. CDR1 is SGHVS and CDR2 is FNYEAQ in the germline V gene. The CDR3 consists of 15 residues. DNA of the CDR3: TGTGCCAGCAGCTTGGGGACTAGCGGAAAAGAGACCCAGTACTTC. Amino acid sequence: CASSLGTSGKETQYF. The full variable domain, completed using reference TRBV7-6 and TRBJ2-5, is GAGVSQSPRYKVTKRGQDVALRCDPISGHVSLYWYRQALGQGPEFLTYFNYEAQQDKSGLPNDRFSAERPEGSISTLTIQRTEQRDSAMYRCASSLGTSGKETQYFGPGTRLLVL.

V is TRBV9 and J is TRBJ2-6; TRBD2 agrees at 7 bases. V dropped 7 bases and J dropped 4; count of bases not matched to a gene: 11. This CDR3 is built from 16 residues. Germline CDR1 reads SGDLS; CDR2 reads YYNGEE. The CDR3 region is CASRSTGGPGANVLTF. For the CDR3, the DNA is TGTGCCAGCCGGTCTACGGGGGGACCAGGGGCCAACGTCCTGACTTTC.

The rearrangement links TRBV19 to TRBJ2-3, with 9 bases aligning to TRBD1. The junction had 6 bases not matched to a gene; V was cut back by 4 bases and J by 4 bases. The CDR3 sequence is 15 residues long. CDR1 is LNHDA, CDR2 SQIVND, per germline (reference sequence). The CDR3 spells CASSTRDRVADTQYF. The DNA for the CDR3 is TGTGCCAGTAGTACACGGGACAGGGTGGCAGATACGCAGTATTTT.

The chain recombines TRBV7-9 with TRBJ1-1; weak D call: TRBD1 (6 bases). The CDR3 runs 17 residues. V dropped 5 bases and J dropped 6 bases, with 25 bases sitting between them. Germline values: CDR1 SEHNR, CDR2 FQNEAQ (reference sequence). The CDR3 here is CASSPSHAGASNAEAFF. Written as DNA, the CDR3 is TGTGCCAGCAGCCCCAGCCACGCAGGGGCGAGTAACGCTGAAGCTTTCTTT.

The chain uses TRBV13 and TRBJ2-7, with 9 bases that match TRBD1. Unmatched junction bases numbered 8, after V lost 4 bases and J lost 4 bases. The CDR3 has 15 residues. Germline lookup yields CDR1 PRHDT and CDR2 FYEKMQ (reference sequence). In DNA form, the CDR3 reads TGTGCCAGCAGCTCCTCCGGGACAGGGAGATACGAGCAGTACTTC. Protein: CASSSSGTGRYEQYF. Based on the CDR3 plus reference TRBV13 and TRBJ2-7, the full variable domain is AAGVIQSPRHLIKEKRETATLKCYPIPRHDTVYWYQQGPGQDPQFLISFYEKMQSDKGSIPDRFSAQQFSDYHSELNMSSLELGDSALYFCASSSSGTGRYEQYFGPGTRLTVT.

This rearrangement joins TRBV7-8 to TRBJ2-3; D might be TRBD2 (5 bases). Per germline, CDR1 SGHVS and CDR2 FQNEAQ. The CDR3 is made up of 13 amino acids. Trimming took 1 base from V and 10 from J, leaving 12 bases between them. The CDR3 loop is CASSLDGRAAQYF. The CDR3 DNA reads as TGTGCCAGCAGCTTAGATGGGCGGGCTGCGCAGTATTTT. The whole variable domain, filled in from reference TRBV7-8 and TRBJ2-3, reads GAGVSQSPRYKVAKRGQDVALRCDPISGHVSLFWYQQALGQGPEFLTYFQNEAQLDKSGLPSDRFFAERPEGSVSTLKIQRTQQEDSAVYLCASSLDGRAAQYFGPGTRLTVL.

The chain recombines TRBV4-1 with TRBJ2-7, with 7 bases that match TRBD1. J gave up 4 bases and V 0 bases, and 3 bases lay outside the gene matches. The germline V gene has CDR1 MGHRA and CDR2 YSYEKL. This CDR3 has 14 amino acids. CDR3 loop: CASSQEDRLYEQYF. The CDR3 coding sequence is TGCGCCAGCAGCCAAGAGGACAGGTTATACGAGCAGTACTTC.

V and J are TRBV15 and TRBJ1-5, with TRBD1 as a possible D gene (5 bases). Trimming cost V 2 bases and J 4 bases, with 12 bases left between them. The germline V gene has CDR1 LNHNV and CDR2 YYDKDF (reference sequence). The CDR3 contains 15 residues. The CDR3 sequence is CATSRPPQGNQPQHF. The DNA of the CDR3 is TGTGCCACCAGCAGACCCCCTCAGGGTAATCAGCCCCAGCATTTT. Filled out from reference TRBV15 and TRBJ1-5, the complete variable domain reads DAMVIQNPRYQVTQFGKPVTLSCSQTLNHNVMYWYQQKSSQAPKLLFHYYDKDFNNEADTPDNFQSRRPNTSFCFLDIRSPGLGDTAMYLCATSRPPQGNQPQHFGDGTRLSIL.

V and J are TRBV19 and TRBJ2-1; D may be TRBD1 (5 bases). Deletions cut 5 bases from V and 10 bases from J, with 15 bases between. CDR3 length: 13 amino acids. Germline CDR1 LNHDA, CDR2 SQIVND (reference sequence). CDR3 sequence reads: CASSSNDRPEQFF. Written as DNA, the CDR3 is TGTGCCAGTAGTTCCAACGACAGACCCGAGCAGTTCTTC. Full variable domain (rest looked up from reference TRBV19 and TRBJ2-1): DGGITQSPKYLFRKEGQNVTLSCEQNLNHDAMYWYRQDPGQGLRLIYYSQIVNDFQKGDIAEGYSVSREKKESFPLTVTSAQKNPTAFYLCASSSNDRPEQFFGPGTRLTVL.

V gene TRBV6-1 combines with J gene TRBJ1-1; 8 nucleotides line up with TRBD1. The germline V gene has CDR1 MNHNS and CDR2 SASEGT. The J segment lost 10 bases and the V segment lost 5 bases, leaving 18 bases of the junction unmatched. This CDR3 comprises 16 residues. The CDR3 sequence: CASSQGQGLWKFGAFF. The CDR3 DNA follows: TGTGCCAGCAGTCAAGGACAGGGATTATGGAAATTTGGAGCTTTCTTT.

This chain's CDR3 is CASSSFSGGTTDTQYF. The CDR3 DNA is TGTGCCAGCAGCTCCTTTAGCGGGGGAACCACAGATACGCAGTATTTT. V gene TRBV11-2 combines with J gene TRBJ2-3; 9 positions match TRBD2. Germline values: CDR1 SGHAT, CDR2 FQNNGV. This CDR3 comprises 16 residues. V trimming: 4 bases; J trimming: 2 bases; junction bases outside the gene matches: 7.

The chain recombines TRBV25-1 with TRBJ1-1; a weak D match, TRBD1 (6 bases). This CDR3 has 12 residues. CDR1 is MGHDK, CDR2 SYGVNS, per germline. V lost 10 bases and J 0 bases, leaving 9 bases between the germline ends. The CDR3 nucleotides are TGTGCCACGACAGGATTGAACACTGAAGCTTTCTTT. Residues: CATTGLNTEAFF.

This rearrangement joins TRBV30 to TRBJ1-1; TRBD1 matches 7 bases. The V segment lost 1 base and the J segment 5 bases; nucleotides outside the gene matches: 4. The CDR3 contains 13 residues. Germline V lookup: CDR1 GTSNPN, CDR2 SVGIG (reference sequence). The CDR3 DNA reads TGTGCCTGGAGTGACAGGGGTGGGACTGAAGCTTTCTTT. Its translation: CAWSDRGGTEAFF.

The chain links TRBV7-9 to TRBJ2-1, with 10 nucleotides matching TRBD2. The V gene end was trimmed by 2 bases and the J gene end by 13 bases; junction bases not matched to a gene: 2. The CDR3 spans 12 residues. Germline V gene data show CDR1 as SEHNR and CDR2 as FQNEAQ (reference sequence). The CDR3 DNA is TGTGCCAGCAGCTTAAGCGGGGGGGGTCAGTTCTTC. It codes for CASSLSGGGQFF.

This clone was detected once. An end of the junction does not agree with germline; a read error may underlie this. The gene calls are TRBV6-6 and TRBJ2-2; unclear D gene. CDR1 and CDR2 (germline): MNHNY, SVGAGI (reference sequence). The CDR3 spans 16 residues. CDR3 region: CASSYSPGPKTGELFF. The CDR3 coding sequence is TGTGCCAGCAGTTACTCCCCAGGCCCGAAGACCGGGGAGCTGTTTTTT.

The V and J genes are TRBV11-2 and TRBJ1-1; D is perhaps TRBD1 (5 bases). The CDR3 contains 14 residues. V was pared by 5 bases and J by 4 bases, with 14 bases between. Germline CDR1 is SGHAT and CDR2 is FQNNGV. CDR3 residues: CASSPGGDLTEAFF. The DNA of the CDR3 is TGTGCCAGCAGCCCGGGGGGGGACCTCACTGAAGCTTTCTTT.

The chain combines TRBV7-9 with TRBJ2-5; the D gene is possibly TRBD2 (5 bases). CDR1 and CDR2 from the germline V gene are SEHNR and FQNEAQ (reference sequence). The CDR3 contains 13 residues. V lost 10 bases, J lost 2 bases, and 14 bases lay in between. CDR3 DNA sequence: TGTGCCACCCGGGATCTCGATCAAGAGACCCAGTACTTC. Its protein is CATRDLDQETQYF. Variable domain in full (rest from reference TRBV7-9 and TRBJ2-5): DTGVSQNPRHKITKRGQNVTFRCDPISEHNRLYWYRQTLGQGPEFLTYFQNEAQLEKSRLLSDRFSAERPKGSFSTLEIQRTEQGDSAMYLCATRDLDQETQYFGPGTRLLVL.

This rearrangement joins TRBV29-1 to TRBJ2-7, with no clear D. The CDR3 runs to 14 residues. The ends were cut back, 4 bases at V and 2 bases at J, with 15 bases in the middle. Germline CDR1 reads SQVTM; CDR2 reads ANQGSEA. CDR3: CSVADPLGPYEQYF. The DNA of the CDR3 is TGCAGCGTTGCCGATCCGCTGGGCCCCTACGAGCAGTACTTC.

The V and J genes are TRBV6-5 and TRBJ2-7; D possibly corresponds to TRBD1 (6 bases). The ends were cut back, 0 bases at V and 3 bases at J, with 12 bases in the middle. Germline V gene lookup returns CDR1 MNHEY and CDR2 SVGAGI. The CDR3 contains 15 residues. CDR3 DNA: TGTGCCAGCAGTTACTCTCAAGGACAGCTCTACGAGCAGTACTTC. It codes for CASSYSQGQLYEQYF.

The rearrangement uses TRBV5-1 and TRBJ1-1; maybe TRBD1 (5 bases). Trimming removed 4 bases from V and 4 bases from J, with 17 bases in between. The germline V gene has CDR1 SGHRS and CDR2 YFSETQ. The CDR3 runs 15 residues. CDR3 nucleotide sequence: TGCGCCAGCAGCCACTCCGACGGGGGGGGCACTGAAGCTTTCTTT. Protein product: CASSHSDGGGTEAFF.